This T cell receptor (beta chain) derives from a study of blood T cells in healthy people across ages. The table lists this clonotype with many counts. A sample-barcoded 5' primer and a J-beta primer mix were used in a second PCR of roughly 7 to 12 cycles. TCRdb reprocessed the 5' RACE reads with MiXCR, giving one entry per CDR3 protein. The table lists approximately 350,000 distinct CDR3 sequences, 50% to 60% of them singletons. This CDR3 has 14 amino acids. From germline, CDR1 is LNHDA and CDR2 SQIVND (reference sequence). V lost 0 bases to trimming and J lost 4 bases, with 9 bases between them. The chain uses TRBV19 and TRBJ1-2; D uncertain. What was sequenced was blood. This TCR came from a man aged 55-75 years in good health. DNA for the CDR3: TGTGCCAGTAGTATAGATCGACGGGCCTATGGCTACACCTTC. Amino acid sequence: CASSIDRRAYGYTF.